A selection of T cell receptor beta chains follows, all from one sample in a study of T cells after yellow fever vaccination. TCRdb reanalysed the 5' RACE reads using MiXCR and keeps one entry per CDR3 protein. The sample consists of 300,000 to 400,000 distinct CDR3 sequences, approximately 8% of them appearing once. The material sequenced was PBMCs, taken roughly 46 days after the first yellow fever vaccination. The receptors derive from a man between 18 and 29 years old who received the YFV17D yellow fever vaccine. Each CDR3 is given with its conserved first and last residue. A D gene is named only where the DNA matches it firmly. Clone size is not always given. Where it is, it says once, few, many or a class for expanded clones.

d_gene	v_gene	abundance	j_gene	CDR3nt	CDR3aa
-	TRBV25-1	-	TRBJ1-3	TGTGCCACCTCGGGACCCCTCGGAAACACCATATATTTT	CATSGPLGNTIYF
-	TRBV24-1	few	TRBJ2-3	TGTGCCACCAGTGATTTAGGGGGAGCGTTACGTAGCACAGATACGCAGTATTTT	CATSDLGGALRSTDTQYF
-	TRBV27	-	TRBJ1-1	TGTGCCAGCAGTTTCAATGGGTTAAACACTGAAGCTTTCTTT	CASSFNGLNTEAFF
TRBD1	TRBV20-1	-	TRBJ2-7	TGCAGTGCTAGAGATCGACAGGGGAAGGACGAGCAGTACTTC	CSARDRQGKDEQYF
TRBD1	TRBV18	-	TRBJ1-1	TGTGCCAGCTCACCACCGAGTAAGAGGGGGACAGGGTGGATAAACACTGAAGCTTTCTTT	CASSPPSKRGTGWINTEAFF
TRBD1	TRBV20-1	-	TRBJ2-1	TGCAGTGCTCCCGGGACAGGGGGTGACAATGAGCAGTTCTTC	CSAPGTGGDNEQFF
-	TRBV6-2/TRBV6-3	few	TRBJ1-6	TGTGCCAGCAGTTACTCGGCAGGGCAAGGCTCACCCCTCCACTTT	CASSYSAGQGSPLHF
-	TRBV12-3/TRBV12-4	-	TRBJ1-5	TGTGCCAGCAGTTCACAGACCTATAGCAATCAGCCCCAGCATTTT	CASSSQTYSNQPQHF
-	TRBV12-3/TRBV12-4	-	TRBJ2-2	TGTGCCAGCAGTTTGTTTGGGACCGGGGAGCTGTTTTTT	CASSLFGTGELFF
TRBD2	TRBV12-3/TRBV12-4	few	TRBJ2-1	TGTGCCAGCAGTTTATGGTACGGGGGGAACAATGAGCAGTTCTTC	CASSLWYGGNNEQFF
-	TRBV7-6	many	TRBJ2-7	TGTGCCAGCAGCACAATGGGACAAAGGGGCGAGCAGTACTTC	CASSTMGQRGEQYF
TRBD2	TRBV27	many	TRBJ2-2	TGTGCCAGCAGCGGACTAGCGGGGGGCCTGGGTGACGGGGAGCTGTTTTTT	CASSGLAGGLGDGELFF
-	TRBV28	-	TRBJ1-1	TGTGCCAGCAGCGTGGGGGACACTGAAGCTTTCTTT	CASSVGDTEAFF
-	TRBV12-3/TRBV12-4	-	TRBJ1-6	TGTGCCAGCAGTTGGGAAGTTAATTCACCCCTCCACTTT	CASSWEVNSPLHF
TRBD2	TRBV7-3	many	TRBJ2-1	TGTGCCAGCAGTCAGTATAATATAGCGGGGGATCTCGATGAGCAGTTCTTC	CASSQYNIAGDLDEQFF
-	TRBV6-1	-	TRBJ1-2	TGTGCCAGCACCAGGGAAACTCAGGGGAATCTTAACTATGGCTACACCTTC	CASTRETQGNLNYGYTF
TRBD2	TRBV10-3	-	TRBJ2-7	TGTGCCATCAGTGAGTCGAGCGGGGTTATGTCCTACGAGCAGTACTTC	CAISESSGVMSYEQYF
TRBD1	TRBV29-1	few	TRBJ2-1	TGCAGCGCCGAAACGGACAGGGGCAATGAGCAGTTCTTC	CSAETDRGNEQFF
TRBD1	TRBV10-3	-	TRBJ2-1	TGTGCCATCACCTCAGGGGGCTTAAACTATGAGCAGTTCTTC	CAITSGGLNYEQFF
TRBD1	TRBV24-1	few	TRBJ1-3	TGTGCCACCACTCCAAGAATGATGACAGGGAGAAACACCATATATTTT	CATTPRMMTGRNTIYF
-	TRBV20-1	-	TRBJ1-2	TGCAGTGCTAGAGACGGAAGAACCTATGGCTACACCTTC	CSARDGRTYGYTF
-	TRBV7-2	many	TRBJ2-5	TGTGCCAGCAGCTCCCTGGTAACCGAGACCCAGTACTTC	CASSSLVTETQYF
TRBD2	TRBV20-1	few	TRBJ2-3	TGCAGTGCCTTAGCGGGGGGGCCCGCAGATACGCAGTATTTT	CSALAGGPADTQYF
-	TRBV5-5	once	TRBJ1-6	TGTGCCAGCATCTTAGCACAGGGTGATTCACCCCTCCACTTT	CASILAQGDSPLHF
TRBD1	TRBV5-1	-	TRBJ2-5	TGCGCCAGCAGCCTAATGACAGGGCGAGTAGAGACCCAGTACTTC	CASSLMTGRVETQYF
TRBD2	TRBV20-1	many	TRBJ2-2	TGCAGTGCTAAGCGGGGGGACCCCGGGGAGCTGTTTTTT	CSAKRGDPGELFF
TRBD1	TRBV7-3	few	TRBJ2-3	TGTGCCAGCAGCTTTGACAGGGAAGATACGCAGTATTTT	CASSFDREDTQYF
TRBD1	TRBV5-1	few	TRBJ2-3	TGCGCCAGCAGCCAAAAAGGGACAGGGTCACCCTTTAGCACAGATACGCAGTATTTT	CASSQKGTGSPFSTDTQYF
-	TRBV5-1	many	TRBJ2-1	TGCGCCAGCAGCTTGTCTGTGGGTTGGAATGAGCAGTTCTTC	CASSLSVGWNEQFF
-	TRBV27	few	TRBJ2-3	TGTGCCAGCAGTACCTGGTCGGACAGTGCAGACACTAATACGCAGTATTTT	CASSTWSDSADTNTQYF
-	TRBV29-1	-	TRBJ1-1	TGCAGCGGGAAGGGGGAAGCTGAAGCTTTCTTT	CSGKGEAEAFF
TRBD1	TRBV6-5	few	TRBJ2-1	TGTGCCAGCAGTTACTCGAGGGGACAGGGAGCGGAGCAGTTCTTC	CASSYSRGQGAEQFF
-	TRBV6-2/TRBV6-3	few	TRBJ2-4	TGTGCCAGCAGCTCTAACTACAGAGTTGATGGGAACATTCAGTACTTC	CASSSNYRVDGNIQYF
-	TRBV29-1	-	TRBJ1-2	TGCAGCGTACAGACAGCTGCCGACTATGGCTACACCTTC	CSVQTAADYGYTF
TRBD1	TRBV29-1	-	TRBJ2-1	TGCAGCGTTAAACAGGGGCTAAGCTCCTACAATGAGCAGTTCTTC	CSVKQGLSSYNEQFF
TRBD1	TRBV7-2	few	TRBJ2-3	TGTGCCAGCAGCCAGAGGGACAGGGCTAGCACAGATACGCAGTATTTT	CASSQRDRASTDTQYF
-	TRBV9	few	TRBJ2-2	TGTGCCAGCAGCGTAGATTCCAGGGCCGGGGAGCTGTTTTTT	CASSVDSRAGELFF
-	TRBV5-1	-	TRBJ2-5	TGCGCCAGCAGCCCAGGGTTGGGGACCCAGTACTTC	CASSPGLGTQYF
-	TRBV11-1	many	TRBJ2-2	TGTGCCAGCAGCTCCACGGAGTTGGAGACAGGCGTGCAGTGGGGGGAGCTGTTTTTT	CASSSTELETGVQWGELFF
-	TRBV30	-	TRBJ2-1	TGTGCCGAACTTGCGGATGAGCAGTTCTTC	CAELADEQFF
TRBD1	TRBV7-2	-	TRBJ2-5	TGTGCCAGCAGCTTAAACTGGGACAGCCAAGAGACCCAGTACTTC	CASSLNWDSQETQYF
-	TRBV11-2	few	TRBJ2-5	TGTGCCAGCAGCCACGGACAAAACACGGGGGCGGCCCAGTACTTC	CASSHGQNTGAAQYF
TRBD2	TRBV27	-	TRBJ2-7	TGTGCCAGCAGTTCTACACGGCGGGGACTAGAATTCCACGAGCAGTACTTC	CASSSTRRGLEFHEQYF
TRBD1	TRBV2	few	TRBJ1-1	TGTGCCAGCAGGGGGGACAGCCTAATGAACACTGAAGCTTTCTTT	CASRGDSLMNTEAFF
-	TRBV5-1	many	TRBJ2-2	TGCGCCAGCAGCACGAAGCCAATCGACGACACCGGGGAGCTGTTTTTT	CASSTKPIDDTGELFF
TRBD2	TRBV5-1	few	TRBJ2-1	TGCGCCAGCAGCTTTCTAGCGGGGGGGGGCAATGAGCAGTTCTTC	CASSFLAGGGNEQFF
-	TRBV7-2	few	TRBJ1-2	TGTGCCAGCAGCCCCTCCGGGGGGGGGAATGGCTACACCTTC	CASSPSGGGNGYTF
-	TRBV6-2/TRBV6-3	few	TRBJ2-1	TGTGCCAGCAGTTCAAGGTCAGACAATGAGCAGTTCTTC	CASSSRSDNEQFF
-	TRBV7-2	many	TRBJ1-1	TGTGCCAGCAGCTTAAGCCGTTGGAACACTGAAGCTTTCTTT	CASSLSRWNTEAFF
-	TRBV30	-	TRBJ1-4	TGTGCCTGGAACTTGGAGGTGGAAAAACTGTTTTTT	CAWNLEVEKLFF
TRBD1	TRBV27	few	TRBJ1-4	TGTGCCAGCAGTTCAAGGACAGGGGACGAAAAACTGTTTTTT	CASSSRTGDEKLFF
-	TRBV5-1	-	TRBJ1-3	TGCGCCAGCAGCCTCTCCCCTGACAGAGACTCTGGAAACACCATATATTTT	CASSLSPDRDSGNTIYF
TRBD2	TRBV9	-	TRBJ2-1	TGTGCCAGCAGCCCCACGGTAGCGGGGGGCGGGGATGAGCAGTTCTTC	CASSPTVAGGGDEQFF
-	TRBV5-1	many	TRBJ2-7	TGCGCCAGCAGCTTGGTGGTCGGGAGCTCCTACGAGCAGTACTTC	CASSLVVGSSYEQYF
-	TRBV20-1	few	TRBJ2-7	TGCAGTGGCCGGAAGGGCTACGAGCAGTACTTC	CSGRKGYEQYF
TRBD2	TRBV6-5	few	TRBJ2-5	TGTGCCAGCAGTTACGGCGGGGGGCCCCCCGGAGAGACCCAGTACTTC	CASSYGGGPPGETQYF
TRBD1	TRBV2	many	TRBJ1-2	TGTGCCAGCAGTGAAACAGGGGATGGCTACACCTTC	CASSETGDGYTF
-	TRBV9	many	TRBJ2-3	TGTGCCAGCAGCGTAGTCGGCCGCACAGATACGCAGTATTTT	CASSVVGRTDTQYF